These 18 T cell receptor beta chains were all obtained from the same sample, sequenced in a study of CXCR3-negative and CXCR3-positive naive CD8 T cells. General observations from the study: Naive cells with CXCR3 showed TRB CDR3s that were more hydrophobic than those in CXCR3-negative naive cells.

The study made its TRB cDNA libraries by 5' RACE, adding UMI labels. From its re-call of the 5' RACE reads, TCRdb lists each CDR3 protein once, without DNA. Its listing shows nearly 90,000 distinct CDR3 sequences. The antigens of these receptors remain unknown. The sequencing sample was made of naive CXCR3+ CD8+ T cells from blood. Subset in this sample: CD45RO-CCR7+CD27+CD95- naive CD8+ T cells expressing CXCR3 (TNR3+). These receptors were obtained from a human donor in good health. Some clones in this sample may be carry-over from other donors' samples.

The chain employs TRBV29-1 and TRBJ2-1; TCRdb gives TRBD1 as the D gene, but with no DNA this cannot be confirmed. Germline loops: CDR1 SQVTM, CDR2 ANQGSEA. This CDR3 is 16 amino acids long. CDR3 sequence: CSVEVVGQSSYNEQFF.

The CDR3 spells CALDRINGYTF. The chain uses TRBV7-9 and TRBJ1-2; TCRdb reports TRBD1, a call that lacks DNA to check it against. CDR3 length: 11 residues. Per germline, CDR1 SEHNR and CDR2 FQNEAQ (reference sequence).

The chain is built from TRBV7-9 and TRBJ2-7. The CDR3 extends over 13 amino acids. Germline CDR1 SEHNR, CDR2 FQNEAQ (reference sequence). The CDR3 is CASSLAMSDEQYF.

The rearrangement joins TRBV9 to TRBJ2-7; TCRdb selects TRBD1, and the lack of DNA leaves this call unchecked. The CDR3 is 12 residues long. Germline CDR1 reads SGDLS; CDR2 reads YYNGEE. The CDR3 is CASSVEGGQQYF.

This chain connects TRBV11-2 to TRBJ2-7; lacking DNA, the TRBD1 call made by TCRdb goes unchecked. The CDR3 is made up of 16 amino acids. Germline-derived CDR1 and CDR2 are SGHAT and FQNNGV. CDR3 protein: CASSFRDIFRGFEQYF. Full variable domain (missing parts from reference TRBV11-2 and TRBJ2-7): EAGVAQSPRYKIIEKRQSVAFWCNPISGHATLYWYQQILGQGPKLLIQFQNNGVVDDSQLPKDRFSAERLKGVDSTLKIQPAKLEDSAVYLCASSFRDIFRGFEQYFGPGTRLTVT.

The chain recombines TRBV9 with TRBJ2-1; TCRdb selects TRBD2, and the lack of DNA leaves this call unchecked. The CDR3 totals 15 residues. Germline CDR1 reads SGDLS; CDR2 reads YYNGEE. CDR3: CASSVGAGTPSEQFF.

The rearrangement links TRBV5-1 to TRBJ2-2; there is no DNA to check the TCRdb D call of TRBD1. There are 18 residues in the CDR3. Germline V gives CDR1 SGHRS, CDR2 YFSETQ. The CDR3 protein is CASSEQGTDGPYTGELFF. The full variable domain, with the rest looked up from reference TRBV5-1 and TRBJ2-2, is KAGVTQTPRYLIKTRGQQVTLSCSPISGHRSVSWYQQTPGQGLQFLFEYFSETQRNKGNFPGRFSGRQFSNSRSEMNVSTLELGDSALYLCASSEQGTDGPYTGELFFGEGSRLTVL.

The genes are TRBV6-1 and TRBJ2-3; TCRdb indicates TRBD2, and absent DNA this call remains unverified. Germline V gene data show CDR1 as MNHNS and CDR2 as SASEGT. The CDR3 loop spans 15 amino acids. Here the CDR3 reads CASSTLRTPTDTQYF.

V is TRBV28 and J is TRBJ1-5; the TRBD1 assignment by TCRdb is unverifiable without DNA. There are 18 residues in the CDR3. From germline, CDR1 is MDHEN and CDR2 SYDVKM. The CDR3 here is CASSLVQGARYSNQPQHF. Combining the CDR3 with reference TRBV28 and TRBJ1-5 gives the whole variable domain DVKVTQSSRYLVKRTGEKVFLECVQDMDHENMFWYRQDPGLGLRLIYFSYDVKMKEKGDIPEGYSVSREKKERFSLILESASTNQTSMYLCASSLVQGARYSNQPQHFGDGTRLSIL.

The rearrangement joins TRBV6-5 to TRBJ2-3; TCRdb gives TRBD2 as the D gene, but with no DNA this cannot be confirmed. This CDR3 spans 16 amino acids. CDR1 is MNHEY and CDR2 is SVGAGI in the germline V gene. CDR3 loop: CASSYSGGGYTDTQYF.

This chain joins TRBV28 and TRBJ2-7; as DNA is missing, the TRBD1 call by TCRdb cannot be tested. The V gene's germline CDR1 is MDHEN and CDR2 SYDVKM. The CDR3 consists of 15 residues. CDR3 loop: CASSPWAGQVYEQYF. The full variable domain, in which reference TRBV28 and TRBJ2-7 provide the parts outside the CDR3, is DVKVTQSSRYLVKRTGEKVFLECVQDMDHENMFWYRQDPGLGLRLIYFSYDVKMKEKGDIPEGYSVSREKKERFSLILESASTNQTSMYLCASSPWAGQVYEQYFGPGTRLTVT.

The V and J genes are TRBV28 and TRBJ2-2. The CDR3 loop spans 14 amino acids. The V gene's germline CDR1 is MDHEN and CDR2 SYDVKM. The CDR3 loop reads CASTLKGNTGELFF.

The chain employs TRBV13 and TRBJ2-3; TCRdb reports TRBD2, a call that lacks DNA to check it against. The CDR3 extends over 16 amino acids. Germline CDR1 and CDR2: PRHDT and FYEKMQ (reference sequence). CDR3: CASSFSADYSTDTQYF.

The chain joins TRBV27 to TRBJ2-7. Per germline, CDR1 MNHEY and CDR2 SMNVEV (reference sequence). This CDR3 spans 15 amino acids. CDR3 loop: CASSLSGGDTYEQYF.

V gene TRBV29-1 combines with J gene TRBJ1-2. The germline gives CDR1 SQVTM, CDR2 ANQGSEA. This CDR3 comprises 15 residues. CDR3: CSVEDATAWLRGYTF.

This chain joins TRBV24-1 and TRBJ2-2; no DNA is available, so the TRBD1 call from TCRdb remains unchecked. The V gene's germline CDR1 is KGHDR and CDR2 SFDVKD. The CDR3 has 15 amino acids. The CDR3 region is CATSEGDRDTGELFF.

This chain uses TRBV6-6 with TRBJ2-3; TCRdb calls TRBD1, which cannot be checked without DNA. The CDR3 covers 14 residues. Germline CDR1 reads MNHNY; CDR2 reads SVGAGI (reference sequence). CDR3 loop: CASSYSGAGDTQYF.

The chain's CDR3 is CASSQGWGDRGAGELFF. The V and J genes are TRBV4-3 and TRBJ2-2; TCRdb gives TRBD1 as the D gene, but with no DNA this cannot be confirmed. Germline lookup yields CDR1 LGHNA and CDR2 YSLEER. The CDR3 extends over 17 amino acids.